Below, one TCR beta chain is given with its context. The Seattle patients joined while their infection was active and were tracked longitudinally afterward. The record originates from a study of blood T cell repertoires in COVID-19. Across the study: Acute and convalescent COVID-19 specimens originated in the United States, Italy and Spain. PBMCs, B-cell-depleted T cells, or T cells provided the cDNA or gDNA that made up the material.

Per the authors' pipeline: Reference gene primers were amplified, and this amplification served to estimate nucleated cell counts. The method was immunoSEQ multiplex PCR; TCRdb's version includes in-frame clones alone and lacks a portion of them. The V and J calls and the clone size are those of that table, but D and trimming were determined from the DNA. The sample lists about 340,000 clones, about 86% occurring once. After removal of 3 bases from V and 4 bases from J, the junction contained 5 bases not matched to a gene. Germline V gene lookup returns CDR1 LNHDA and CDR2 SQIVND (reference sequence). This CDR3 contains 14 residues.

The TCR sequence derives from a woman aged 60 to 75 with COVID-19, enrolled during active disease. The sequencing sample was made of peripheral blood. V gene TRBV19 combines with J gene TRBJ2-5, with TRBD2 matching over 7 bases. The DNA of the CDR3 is TGTGCCAGTAGTATGAGGCGGGAGAGAGAGACCCAGTACTTC. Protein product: CASSMRRERETQYF.